Listed below are T cell receptor beta chains from one sample, sequenced in a study of blood T cell repertoires in COVID-19. Assay used: immunoSEQ multiplex PCR; TCRdb lists only in-frame clones, some missing. The repertoire consists of 240,000 or so clones, with around nine tenths occurring once and the leading ten covering about 7.1%. Material: peripheral blood. Receptors were obtained from an older woman with active or convalescent COVID-19. Each CDR3 is given with its conserved first and last residue. Each record gives: J gene, V gene, clone size, D gene, CDR3 protein, CDR3 DNA. The D gene is left open where the match is weak. The listing skips clone size in some rows; elsewhere it reads once, few, many or a size class.

TRBJ1-2 | TRBV21-1 | once | NA | CASSKSSAGPDYGYTF | TGTGCCAGCAGCAAAAGCTCGGCGGGGCCCGACTATGGCTACACCTTC
TRBJ1-4 | TRBV23-1 | NA | NA | CASSQRERKLFF | TGCGCCAGCAGTCAGCGGGAAAGAAAACTGTTTTTT
TRBJ2-7 | TRBV6-5 | NA | NA | CASSYFSEQYF | TGTGCCAGCAGTTACTTCTCCGAGCAGTACTTC
TRBJ2-3 | TRBV19 | NA | NA | CASSIRQGSTDTQYF | TGTGCCAGTAGTATTCGGCAGGGAAGCACAGATACGCAGTATTTT
TRBJ2-7 | TRBV5-1 | NA | TRBD1 | CASSLPSGQGRDEQYF | TGCGCCAGCAGCCTCCCTTCGGGACAGGGACGCGACGAGCAGTACTTC
TRBJ1-2 | TRBV19 | NA | NA | CASSIGSNYGYTF | TGTGCCAGTAGTATAGGGAGTAACTATGGCTACACCTTC
TRBJ2-3 | TRBV27 | NA | TRBD2 | CASSLGDYTDTQYF | TGTGCCAGCAGTTTGGGGGACTACACAGATACGCAGTATTTT
TRBJ1-5 | TRBV7-8 | NA | TRBD1 | CASSPLQGRLTSNQPQHF | TGTGCCAGCAGCCCGCTACAGGGGAGGCTAACGAGCAATCAGCCCCAGCATTTT
TRBJ2-5 | TRBV5-1 | NA | TRBD2 | CASSLRGTIQETQYF | TGCGCCAGCAGCTTGCGGGGGACTATTCAAGAGACCCAGTACTTC
TRBJ1-5 | TRBV18 | few | TRBD1 | CASSIGGAGDQPQHF | TGTGCCAGCTCAATAGGGGGCGCAGGGGATCAGCCCCAGCATTTT
TRBJ2-7 | TRBV11-2 | NA | NA | CASSRGQQGSGYEQYF | TGTGCCAGCAGCCGCGGGCAACAGGGTTCGGGCTACGAGCAGTACTTC
TRBJ1-1 | TRBV19 | NA | NA | CASTPGSRAFF | TGTGCCAGTACCCCGGGGTCTAGGGCTTTCTTT
TRBJ1-5 | TRBV6-2/TRBV6-3 | NA | TRBD1 | CASSFTPGTGDSNQPQHF | TGTGCCAGCAGTTTTACGCCCGGGACAGGGGACAGCAATCAGCCCCAGCATTTT
TRBJ2-5 | TRBV12-3/TRBV12-4 | NA | NA | CASSPRGRQTQYF | TGTGCCAGCAGCCCTAGGGGTAGGCAGACCCAGTACTTC
TRBJ2-7 | TRBV18 | few | NA | CASSPVQLTEQYF | TGTGCCAGCTCACCGGTCCAACTCACCGAGCAGTACTTC
TRBJ2-1 | TRBV9 | NA | TRBD2 | CASSVGGLAGYNEQFF | TGTGCCAGCAGCGTAGGGGGTCTAGCGGGGTACAATGAGCAGTTCTTC
TRBJ1-1 | TRBV21-1 | NA | NA | CASSFSTGGRAEAFF | TGTGCCAGCAGCTTTTCGACAGGGGGCAGGGCTGAAGCTTTCTTT
TRBJ2-2 | TRBV6-2/TRBV6-3 | NA | NA | CASSDTGGTGELFF | TGTGCCAGCAGTGACACCGGGGGCACCGGGGAGCTGTTTTTT
TRBJ1-2 | TRBV20-1 | NA | TRBD1 | CSASTQGVGYGYTF | TGCAGTGCTAGTACCCAGGGGGTGGGATATGGCTACACCTTC
TRBJ2-7 | TRBV18 | NA | NA | CASSPPSRDTYEQYF | TGTGCCAGCTCACCACCGTCCAGGGATACCTACGAGCAGTACTTC
TRBJ2-3 | TRBV5-4 | NA | TRBD2 | CASSLPSLAGDTQYF | TGTGCCAGCTCCCTGCCCTCCCTAGCGGGGGATACGCAGTATTTT
TRBJ2-5 | TRBV7-9 | NA | TRBD2 | CASSLGLAETQYF | TGTGCCAGCAGCCTCGGACTAGCGGAGACCCAGTACTTC
TRBJ1-6 | TRBV7-6 | NA | TRBD1 | CASSSGQVLNSPLHF | TGTGCCAGCAGCTCCGGACAGGTCCTAAATTCACCCCTCCACTTT
TRBJ1-6 | TRBV11-2 | NA | TRBD1 | CASSLVWDRDSPLHF | TGTGCCAGCAGCTTAGTGTGGGACAGGGATTCACCCCTCCACTTT
TRBJ1-6 | TRBV10-2 | once | NA | CASSPGHPRNSPLHF | TGCGCCAGCAGTCCCGGACACCCACGGAATTCACCCCTCCACTTT
TRBJ2-3 | TRBV18 | NA | TRBD2 | CASSPPSGGITDTQYF | TGTGCCAGCTCACCACCGTCCGGGGGGATCACAGATACGCAGTATTTT
TRBJ2-3 | TRBV24-1 | NA | NA | CATSDPQDSFLF | TGTGCCACCAGTGATCCCCAGGACTCCTTCCTTTTT
TRBJ1-5 | TRBV7-9 | NA | TRBD1 | CASSTTGQAMGIYSNQPQHF | TGTGCCAGCAGCACCACGGGACAGGCTATGGGGATTTATTCAAATCAGCCCCAGCATTTT
TRBJ1-2 | TRBV2 | NA | TRBD1 | CASILGGNYGYTF | TGTGCCAGCATTCTAGGGGGCAACTATGGCTACACCTTC
TRBJ1-4 | TRBV4-1 | NA | NA | CASSPLRGSGEKLFF | TGCGCCAGCAGCCCCTTGAGGGGGAGTGGGGAAAAACTGTTTTTT
TRBJ2-7 | TRBV7-2 | NA | NA | CASSLYYEQYF | TGTGCCAGCAGCCTATACTACGAGCAGTACTTC
TRBJ2-3 | TRBV5-1 | NA | NA | CASSLTGGADTQYF | TGCGCCAGCAGCTTGACAGGAGGGGCAGATACGCAGTATTTT
TRBJ2-7 | TRBV5-1 | NA | NA | CASSLDRNNEQYF | TGCGCCAGCAGCTTGGACAGGAACAACGAGCAGTACTTC
TRBJ2-1 | TRBV7-2 | once | NA | CASSLKGGVAVEFF | TGTGCCAGCAGCTTAAAGGGGGGGGTAGCCGTTGAGTTCTTC
TRBJ2-7 | TRBV5-6 | NA | NA | CASSPAGTRVEQYF | TGTGCCAGCAGTCCGGCAGGGACACGGGTCGAGCAGTACTTC
TRBJ2-3 | TRBV4-3 | many | NA | CASSQDQGWRAQYF | TGCGCCAGCAGCCAAGATCAAGGTTGGAGGGCGCAGTATTTT
TRBJ2-7 | TRBV6-1 | NA | TRBD2 | CASSSNPGGGEQYF | TGTGCCAGCAGTTCAAACCCGGGGGGGGGCGAGCAGTACTTC
TRBJ2-3 | TRBV10-3 | NA | TRBD2 | CAISDVAGGTDTQYF | TGTGCCATCAGTGATGTAGCGGGGGGCACAGATACGCAGTATTTT
TRBJ2-5 | TRBV6-5 | NA | NA | CAGGPGGIQETQYF | TGTGCCGGGGGTCCAGGGGGGATCCAAGAGACCCAGTACTTC
TRBJ1-1 | TRBV7-8 | NA | TRBD1 | CASSLAGASDRRIRAFF | TGTGCCAGCAGCTTAGCCGGTGCCTCGGACAGGCGGATTCGGGCTTTCTTT
TRBJ2-1 | TRBV18 | NA | NA | CASSPQAGSGSSYNEQFF | TGTGCCAGCTCACCACAGGCGGGCAGTGGGAGCTCCTACAATGAGCAGTTCTTC
TRBJ2-1 | TRBV4-3 | NA | TRBD1 | CASSPTARTGITDEQFF | TGCGCCAGCAGCCCGACCGCCCGGACAGGGATTACCGATGAGCAGTTCTTC
TRBJ1-2 | TRBV18 | NA | TRBD1 | CASSPGDRGQGGYTF | TGTGCCAGCTCACCGGGGGACAGGGGGCAAGGAGGCTACACCTTC
TRBJ1-5 | TRBV11-2 | NA | TRBD1 | CASSLQGDNQPQHF | TGTGCCAGCAGCTTACAGGGGGACAATCAGCCCCAGCATTTT
TRBJ2-7 | TRBV18 | NA | TRBD2 | CASTRLAGENSYEQYF | TGTGCCAGCACCCGACTAGCGGGGGAAAACTCCTACGAGCAGTACTTC
TRBJ1-1 | TRBV7-8 | NA | NA | CASSLFRAGEAFF | TGTGCCAGCAGCTTATTCAGGGCCGGTGAAGCTTTCTTT
TRBJ1-1 | TRBV19 | few | NA | CASSKAASLVAFF | TGTGCCAGTAGCAAAGCGGCCTCCCTCGTGGCTTTCTTT
TRBJ1-1 | TRBV11-2 | NA | NA | CASSLKGSDEAFF | TGTGCCAGCAGCTTAAAAGGGAGCGACGAGGCTTTCTTT
TRBJ1-1 | TRBV18 | few | NA | CASSPSQGSYTEAFF | TGTGCCAGCTCACCGAGCCAGGGGTCATACACTGAAGCTTTCTTT
TRBJ2-3 | TRBV20-1 | NA | NA | CSARDVLQYF | TGCAGTGCTAGAGACGTTCTGCAGTATTTT
TRBJ1-2 | TRBV24-1 | NA | NA | CATSRGSPGMSYGYTF | TGTGCCACCAGTCGAGGTTCGCCGGGTATGAGCTATGGCTACACCTTC
TRBJ1-3 | TRBV7-8 | NA | NA | CASSLTRYSGNTIYF | TGTGCCAGCAGCTTAACTAGATACTCTGGAAACACCATATATTTT
TRBJ1-5 | TRBV29-1 | NA | TRBD1 | CSVSSGTGNQPQHF | TGCAGCGTCTCCTCTGGGACAGGGAATCAGCCCCAGCATTTT
TRBJ1-2 | TRBV2 | NA | TRBD1 | CASRGLTGGFGGYTF | TGTGCCAGCAGGGGCCTCACAGGGGGCTTTGGTGGCTACACCTTC
TRBJ1-6 | TRBV27 | NA | TRBD1 | CASSLSHRGQGNSPLHF | TGTGCCAGCAGTTTATCCCACCGGGGACAGGGTAATTCACCCCTCCACTTT
TRBJ1-2 | TRBV19 | NA | NA | CASSIGGGYTF | TGTGCCAGTAGTATCGGGGGTGGCTACACCTTC
TRBJ1-2 | TRBV6-2/TRBV6-3 | NA | NA | CASSFAGVPRGYTF | TGTGCCAGCAGTTTCGCAGGGGTTCCGCGCGGCTACACCTTC
TRBJ1-2 | TRBV5-4 | NA | NA | CASSPTVNYGYTF | TGTGCCAGCAGCCCCACAGTTAACTATGGCTACACCTTC
TRBJ1-1 | TRBV7-3 | NA | NA | CASSLMGSNTEAFF | TGTGCCAGCAGCTTAATGGGCAGTAACACTGAAGCTTTCTTT